Below, 12 T cell receptor beta chains from the same sample are listed, as sequenced in a study of T cell responses to AZD1222 COVID-19 vaccine. The method was immunoSEQ multiplex PCR; TCRdb's version includes in-frame clones alone and lacks a portion of them. The table lists 120,000 or so clones, 90% of them singletons. Sequencing was performed on peripheral blood, taken 28 days after the second dose of the MenACWY control vaccine. These receptors came from an adult who received the MenACWY meningococcal vaccine as a control.

The chain links TRBV9 to TRBJ1-2, with 7 positions matching TRBD1. CDR3 length equals 15 residues. The germline gives CDR1 SGDLS, CDR2 YYNGEE. V lost 0 bases to trimming and J lost 0 bases; unmatched junction nucleotides: 2. For the CDR3, the DNA is TGTGCCAGCAGCGTAGGGGACAGCACTAACTATGGCTACACCTTC. It codes for CASSVGDSTNYGYTF.

The chain recombines TRBV27 with TRBJ1-5, with a weak D call TRBD1 (6 bases). Trimming cost V 5 bases and J 6 bases, with 11 bases left between them. Per germline, CDR1 MNHEY and CDR2 SMNVEV (reference sequence). The CDR3 extends over 13 amino acids. CDR3 sequence: CASSPSGAQPQHF. The CDR3 bases are TGTGCCAGCAGTCCCTCAGGGGCTCAGCCCCAGCATTTT.

This CDR3 reads CASSGTGVTYYGYTF. In nucleotides, the CDR3 is TGTGCCAGCAGCGGGACAGGGGTGACTTACTATGGCTACACCTTC. This rearrangement joins TRBV2 to TRBJ1-2, with 10 nucleotides matching TRBD1. This CDR3 has 15 residues. The germline gives CDR1 SNHLY, CDR2 FYNNEI. Germline trimming cut 6 bases from V and 3 bases from J; bases unmatched to any gene: 7.

The rearrangement uses TRBV6-5 and TRBJ1-2; 9 bases match TRBD1. CDR3 length: 13 amino acids. V lost 10 bases, J lost 8 bases, and 11 bases stayed unmatched. Germline CDR1 is MNHEY and CDR2 is SVGAGI. CDR3 protein: CATRDRDLHGYTF. CDR3 sequence (DNA): TGTGCCACCAGGGACAGGGATTTGCACGGCTACACCTTC.

This rearrangement joins TRBV14 to TRBJ2-7; 11 bases map to TRBD2. Germline values: CDR1 SGHDN, CDR2 FVKESK. With V trimmed by 4 bases and J by 0 bases, 8 bases remained unmatched. The CDR3 has 17 amino acids. This CDR3 reads CASSLAGGPRSSYEQYF. CDR3 bases: TGTGCCAGCAGCCTAGCGGGAGGGCCTAGAAGCTCCTACGAGCAGTACTTC.

The rearrangement joins TRBV5-6 to TRBJ1-6; perhaps TRBD1 as D (5 bases). V was cut by 4 bases and J by 6 bases, with 11 bases left in between. The CDR3 has 14 amino acids. Germline-derived CDR1 and CDR2 are SGHDT and YYEEEE. The CDR3 nucleotides are TGTGCCAGCAGCCGACCGGGACCTAATTCACCCCTCCACTTT. This gives the protein CASSRPGPNSPLHF.

J is TRBJ1-1 and V is TRBV2; 8 bases fit TRBD1. The junction had 2 bases not matched to a gene; V was cut back by 5 bases and J by 3 bases. Germline V gene data show CDR1 as SNHLY and CDR2 as FYNNEI. CDR3 length: 13 residues. CDR3 nucleotides: TGTGCCAGCAGTAGACAGGGGTACACTGAAGCTTTCTTT. As protein: CASSRQGYTEAFF.

The chain combines TRBV6-5 with TRBJ1-1; no definite D call. Germline loops: CDR1 MNHEY, CDR2 SVGAGI. The CDR3 length is 14 residues. Trimming took 5 bases from V and 1 from J, leaving 11 bases between them. CDR3 coding DNA: TGTGCCAGCAGTAAAAATCAAAGGAACACTGAAGCTTTCTTT. Translated, it gives CASSKNQRNTEAFF.

This CDR3 is CASRGGDYGYTF. CDR3 bases: TGCGCCAGCAGGGGGGGTGACTATGGCTACACCTTC. The V and J genes are TRBV5-1 and TRBJ1-2, with D perhaps matching TRBD1 (5 bases). Germline V gene lookup returns CDR1 SGHRS and CDR2 YFSETQ. Trimming pared 5 bases from V and 3 bases from J, leaving 8 bases between. CDR3 length equals 12 residues.

The V and J genes are TRBV27 and TRBJ2-6; 9 bases line up with TRBD1. The CDR3 is 20 amino acids. Germline CDR1 MNHEY, CDR2 SMNVEV (reference sequence). V lost 1 base, J lost 2 bases, and 12 bases stayed unmatched. CDR3 residues: CASSLLILGDRVTGANVLTF. As DNA, the CDR3 is TGTGCCAGCAGTTTATTAATTTTGGGGGACAGGGTCACTGGGGCCAACGTCCTGACTTTC.

V and J are TRBV7-2 and TRBJ2-1, with 8 bases that match TRBD2. Germline trimming cut 2 bases from V and 5 bases from J; bases unmatched to any gene: 2. The CDR3 loop spans 14 amino acids. Germline V lookup: CDR1 SGHTA, CDR2 FQGNSA. CDR3 region: CASSLLAGDNEQFF. In nucleotides, the CDR3 is TGTGCCAGCAGCTTACTAGCGGGCGACAATGAGCAGTTCTTC.

V usage is TRBV3-1 (or the pseudogene TRBV3-2) and J usage is TRBJ2-2, with 7 bases identical to TRBD2. Germline V gene sequence: CDR1 LGHDT, CDR2 YNNKEL (reference sequence). The V and J ends lost 7 bases and 6 bases, in that order; junction bases with no gene match: 11. The CDR3 loop spans 15 amino acids. CDR3 loop: CASTRRGGSAGELFF. The CDR3 DNA is TGTGCCAGCACCCGAAGGGGCGGGAGTGCCGGGGAGCTGTTTTTT.